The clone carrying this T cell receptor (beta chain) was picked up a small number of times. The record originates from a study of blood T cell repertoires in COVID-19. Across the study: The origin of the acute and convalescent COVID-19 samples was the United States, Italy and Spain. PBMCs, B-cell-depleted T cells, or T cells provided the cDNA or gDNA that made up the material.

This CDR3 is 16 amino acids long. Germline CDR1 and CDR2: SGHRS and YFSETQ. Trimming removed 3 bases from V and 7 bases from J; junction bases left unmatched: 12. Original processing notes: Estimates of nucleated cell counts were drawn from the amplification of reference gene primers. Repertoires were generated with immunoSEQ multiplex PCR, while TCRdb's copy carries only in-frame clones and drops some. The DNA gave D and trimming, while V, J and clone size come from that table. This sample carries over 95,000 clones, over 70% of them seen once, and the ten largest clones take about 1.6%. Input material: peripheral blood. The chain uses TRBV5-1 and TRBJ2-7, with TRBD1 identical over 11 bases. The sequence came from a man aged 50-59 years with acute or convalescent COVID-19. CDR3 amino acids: CASSCYRDRGKEEQYV. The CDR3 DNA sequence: TGCGCCAGCAGCTGTTACCGGGACAGGGGGAAAGAGGAGCAGTACGTC.